Following are 4 T cell receptor beta chains from one sample sequenced in a study of OX40 agonist ivuxolimab in advanced cancers. The assay was immunoSEQ multiplex PCR, and TCRdb's table has in-frame clones only and misses some. Altogether roughly 80,000 clones are present, 85% being singletons, with the ten largest covering roughly 1.9%. The sequences come from CD4+ or CD8+ T cells sorted from blood, collected in a trial of the OX40 agonist ivuxolimab. These receptors originate from an adult with an advanced solid tumor such as melanoma, head and neck, liver or kidney cancer.

This clone was picked up a small number of times. The CDR3 region has the DNA TGTGCCAGTAGCTCATCGGGGGCGGTGAGCTCCTACAATGAGCAGTTCTTC. Translating gives CASSSSGAVSSYNEQFF. The chain carries TRBV19 and TRBJ2-1; D may match TRBD1 or TRBD2 (6 bases each). In germline, CDR1 is LNHDA, CDR2 SQIVND (reference sequence). There are 17 residues in the CDR3. V lost 6 bases, J lost 0 bases, and 18 bases lay in between.

CDR3 in amino acids: CASTKQTSGANVLTF. DNA of the CDR3: TGTGCCAGCACCAAACAGACCTCTGGGGCCAACGTCCTGACTTTC. This chain joins TRBV2 and TRBJ2-6; no clear D. Germline lookup yields CDR1 SNHLY and CDR2 FYNNEI. V lost 7 bases, J lost 0 bases, and 10 bases lay in between. The CDR3 contains 15 residues.

This chain connects TRBV5-5 to TRBJ2-7; TRBD1 matches at 7 bases. Germline assignment: CDR1 SGHKS and CDR2 YYEKEE (reference sequence). The CDR3 consists of 13 residues. The V and J ends lost 1 base and 6 bases, in that order; junction bases with no gene match: 4. The CDR3 coding sequence is TGTGCCAGCAGCTTGACAGGGGCAGGCGAGCAGTACTTC. Its translation: CASSLTGAGEQYF.

The chain uses TRBV11-2 and TRBJ2-5, with a possible D match to TRBD1 (6 bases). The CDR3 is 14 residues long. V lost 7 bases, J lost 7 bases, and 19 bases lay in between. Germline V gene data show CDR1 as SGHAT and CDR2 as FQNNGV. The CDR3 loop reads CASTEQGNRGTQYF. The DNA for the CDR3 is TGTGCCAGCACCGAACAGGGTAATCGCGGGACCCAGTACTTC. Complete variable domain (other parts from reference TRBV11-2 and TRBJ2-5): EAGVAQSPRYKIIEKRQSVAFWCNPISGHATLYWYQQILGQGPKLLIQFQNNGVVDDSQLPKDRFSAERLKGVDSTLKIQPAKLEDSAVYLCASTEQGNRGTQYFGPGTRLLVL.